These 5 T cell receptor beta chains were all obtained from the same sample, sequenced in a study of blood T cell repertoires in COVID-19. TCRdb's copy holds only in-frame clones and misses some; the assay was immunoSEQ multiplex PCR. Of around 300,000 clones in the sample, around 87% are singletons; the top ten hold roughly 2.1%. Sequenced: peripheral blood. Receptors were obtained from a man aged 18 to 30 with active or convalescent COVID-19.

CDR3 in amino acids: CASSPSRGSGEQYF. The CDR3 region has the DNA TGTGCCAGCTCACCGAGTAGGGGTTCCGGCGAGCAGTACTTC. This chain connects TRBV18 to TRBJ2-7, with D tentatively TRBD1 (5 bases). Germline-derived CDR1 and CDR2 are KGHSH and LQKENI. Trimming left V 3 bases short and J 6 bases short, with 15 bases between. This CDR3 comprises 14 residues.

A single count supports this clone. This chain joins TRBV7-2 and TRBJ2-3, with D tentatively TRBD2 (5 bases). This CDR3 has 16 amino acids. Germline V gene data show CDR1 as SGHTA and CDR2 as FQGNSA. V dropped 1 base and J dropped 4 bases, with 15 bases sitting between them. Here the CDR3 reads CASSLVPRAESDTQYF. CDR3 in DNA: TGTGCCAGCAGCTTAGTCCCGAGGGCAGAATCAGATACGCAGTATTTT.

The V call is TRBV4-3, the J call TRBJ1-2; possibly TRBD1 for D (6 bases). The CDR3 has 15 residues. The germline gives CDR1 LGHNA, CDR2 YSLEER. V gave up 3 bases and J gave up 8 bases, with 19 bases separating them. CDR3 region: CASSHNRKQGRGYTF. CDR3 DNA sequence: TGCGCCAGCAGCCACAACCGAAAACAGGGCAGGGGCTACACCTTC.

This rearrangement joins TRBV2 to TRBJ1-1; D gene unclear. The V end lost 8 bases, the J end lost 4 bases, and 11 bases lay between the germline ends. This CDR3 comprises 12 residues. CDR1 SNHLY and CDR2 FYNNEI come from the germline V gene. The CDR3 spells CASQGGPTEAFF. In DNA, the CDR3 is TGTGCCAGCCAAGGAGGGCCCACTGAAGCTTTCTTT.

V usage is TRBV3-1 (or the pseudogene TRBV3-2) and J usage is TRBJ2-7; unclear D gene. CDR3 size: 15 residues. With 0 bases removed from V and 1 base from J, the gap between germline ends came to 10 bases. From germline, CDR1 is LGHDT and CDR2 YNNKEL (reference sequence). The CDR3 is CASSQEAVPSYEQYF. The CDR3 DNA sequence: TGTGCCAGCAGCCAAGAGGCGGTGCCGTCCTACGAGCAGTACTTC.